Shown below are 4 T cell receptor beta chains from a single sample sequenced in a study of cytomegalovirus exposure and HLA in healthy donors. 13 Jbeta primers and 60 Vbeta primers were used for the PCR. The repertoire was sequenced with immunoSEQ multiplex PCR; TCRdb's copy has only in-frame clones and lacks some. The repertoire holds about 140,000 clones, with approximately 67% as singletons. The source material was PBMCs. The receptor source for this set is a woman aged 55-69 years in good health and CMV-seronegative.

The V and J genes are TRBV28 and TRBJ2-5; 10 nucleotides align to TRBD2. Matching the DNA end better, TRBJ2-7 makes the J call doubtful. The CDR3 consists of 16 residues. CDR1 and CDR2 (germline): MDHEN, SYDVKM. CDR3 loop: CASWGGGAGGRGEQYF. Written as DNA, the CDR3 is TGTGCCAGCTGGGGCGGGGGAGCGGGAGGGAGGGGCGAGCAGTACTTC.

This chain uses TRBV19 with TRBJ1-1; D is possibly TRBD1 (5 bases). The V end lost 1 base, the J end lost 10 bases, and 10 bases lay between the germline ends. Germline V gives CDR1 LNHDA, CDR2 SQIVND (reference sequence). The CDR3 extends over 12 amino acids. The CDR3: CASSIGGDGAFF. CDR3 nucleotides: TGTGCCAGTAGTATAGGGGGGGACGGAGCTTTCTTT.

The CDR3 sequence is CASSNFRDRSPSLSYNSPLHF. The CDR3 region has the DNA TGTGCCAGCAGCAACTTCCGGGACAGAAGCCCTAGTCTCTCCTATAATTCACCCCTCCACTTT. V gene TRBV21-1 combines with J gene TRBJ1-6; TRBD1, the table's D call, lacks a check against the DNA. TRBV21-1 is a known pseudogene. The length of the CDR3 is 21 residues.

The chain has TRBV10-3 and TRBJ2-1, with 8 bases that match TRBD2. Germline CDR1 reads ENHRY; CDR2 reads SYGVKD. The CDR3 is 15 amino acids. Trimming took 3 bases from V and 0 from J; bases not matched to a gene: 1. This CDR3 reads CAISETSGSYNEQFF. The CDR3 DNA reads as TGTGCCATCAGTGAAACTAGCGGCTCCTACAATGAGCAGTTCTTC.